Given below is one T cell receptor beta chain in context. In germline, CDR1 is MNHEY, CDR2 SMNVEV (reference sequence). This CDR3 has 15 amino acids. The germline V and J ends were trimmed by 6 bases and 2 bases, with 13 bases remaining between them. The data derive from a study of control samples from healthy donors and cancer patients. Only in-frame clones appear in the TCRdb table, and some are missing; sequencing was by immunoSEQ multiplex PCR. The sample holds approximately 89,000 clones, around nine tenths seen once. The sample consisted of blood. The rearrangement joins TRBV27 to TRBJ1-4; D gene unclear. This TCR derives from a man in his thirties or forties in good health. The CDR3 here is CASRVGGRTNEKLFF. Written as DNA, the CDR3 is TGTGCCAGCAGGGTAGGAGGAAGGACTAATGAAAAACTGTTTTTT.